The rows below give T cell receptor beta chains drawn from one sample of a study of blood T cell repertoires in COVID-19. TCRdb's copy holds only in-frame clones and misses some; the assay was immunoSEQ multiplex PCR. The sample gives 45,000 to 55,000 clones, roughly 90% of which show up once; 25% to 30% is in the top ten. The sample was peripheral blood. Receptors originate from an elderly woman with acute or convalescent COVID-19. CDR3s include the opening cysteine and the closing phenylalanine or tryptophan. The order of the fields is J gene, D gene, clone size, V gene, CDR3 protein, CDR3 DNA. The D gene is left open where the match is weak. A clone size is listed for some rows: how often the clone was seen (once, few, many), or a class if it is expanded.

>TRBJ1-1|.|few|TRBV2
CASSESPRVMMAFF
TGTGCCAGCAGTGAATCCCCCAGGGTTATGATGGCTTTCTTT
>TRBJ1-6|TRBD1|.|TRBV5-6
CASSWTGVGSPLHF
TGTGCCAGCAGCTGGACAGGGGTCGGGTCACCCCTCCACTTT
>TRBJ1-5|TRBD1|.|TRBV19
CASRGAQGQRQRLGQPQHF
TGTGCCAGTAGGGGCGCTCAGGGACAGCGTCAGAGATTGGGTCAGCCCCAGCATTTT
>TRBJ1-2|.|.|TRBV24-1
CATSDSAGVGANYGYTF
TGTGCCACCAGTGATTCGGCAGGGGTGGGAGCTAACTATGGCTACACCTTC
>TRBJ2-5|TRBD1|.|TRBV6-6
CASSTDRVSGTQYF
TGTGCCAGCAGCACTGACAGGGTCTCGGGGACCCAGTACTTC
>TRBJ1-1|TRBD1|.|TRBV6-5
CASRTGVVGTEAFF
TGTGCCAGCCGGACAGGGGTGGTTGGCACTGAAGCTTTCTTT
>TRBJ2-1|.|once|TRBV5-1
CASSSMDTGNEQFF
TGCGCCAGCAGCTCTATGGACACTGGGAATGAGCAGTTCTTC
>TRBJ2-6|.|.|TRBV30
CAWSGGTSGANVLTF
TGTGCCTGGAGTGGGGGGACTTCAGGGGCCAACGTCCTGACTTTC
>TRBJ1-3|.|.|TRBV18
CASSPLDSAGVGNTIYF
TGTGCCAGCTCACCACTGGATTCGGCAGGGGTTGGAAACACCATATATTTT
>TRBJ1-5|TRBD1|few|TRBV7-8
CASSHSGTGGNQPQHF
TGTGCCAGCAGCCACAGCGGGACAGGGGGCAATCAGCCCCAGCATTTT
>TRBJ2-3|TRBD2|.|TRBV3-1/TRBV3-2
CASSQIPGGGSGTQYF
TGTGCCAGCAGCCAGATCCCCGGCGGGGGGTCGGGTACGCAGTATTTT
>TRBJ2-7|TRBD1|.|TRBV6-2/TRBV6-3
CASSYLTGYYEQYF
TGTGCCAGCAGTTACTTGACAGGGTACTACGAGCAGTACTTC
>TRBJ1-2|.|.|TRBV12-3/TRBV12-4
CASPGSGYGYTF
TGTGCCAGCCCGGGGTCTGGGTATGGCTACACCTTC
>TRBJ2-5|.|.|TRBV12-3/TRBV12-4
CASSFGGRETQYF
TGTGCCAGCAGTTTCGGGGGGCGGGAGACCCAGTACTTC
>TRBJ2-1|TRBD2|.|TRBV10-3
CATGSGGGYNEQFF
TGTGCCACCGGAAGCGGGGGAGGGTACAATGAGCAGTTCTTC
>TRBJ1-1|TRBD1|once|TRBV5-1
CASSLGQKYTEAFF
TGCGCCAGCAGCCTGGGACAGAAATACACTGAAGCTTTCTTT
>TRBJ2-4|.|.|TRBV6-6
CASSAVGGGNIQYF
TGTGCCAGCAGTGCCGTCGGGGGTGGAAACATTCAGTACTTC
>TRBJ1-2|TRBD1|.|TRBV5-8
CASSLSGGGYTF
TGTGCCAGCAGCTTATCAGGGGGGGGCTACACCTTC
>TRBJ2-2|TRBD2|.|TRBV5-1
CASSSIAGANTGELFF
TGCGCCAGCAGCTCAATAGCGGGGGCCAACACCGGGGAGCTGTTTTTT
>TRBJ2-2|.|.|TRBV29-1
CSVTSGPANTGELFF
TGCAGCGTGACCTCAGGCCCCGCGAACACCGGGGAGCTGTTTTTT
>TRBJ1-1|TRBD1|.|TRBV6-5
CASSFGQGALEAFF
TGTGCCAGCAGTTTCGGACAGGGGGCCCTAGAGGCTTTCTTT
>TRBJ1-5|TRBD1|.|TRBV29-1
CSVRQGANQPQHF
TGCAGCGTTCGACAGGGGGCGAATCAGCCCCAGCATTTT
>TRBJ2-1|TRBD1|.|TRBV6-6
CASNDRGPRGEQFF
TGTGCCAGCAACGACAGGGGCCCCCGGGGTGAGCAGTTCTTC
>TRBJ2-1|TRBD1|.|TRBV2
CASSESSSGQGAYNEQFF
TGTGCCAGCAGTGAGTCTAGCAGTGGACAGGGGGCCTACAATGAGCAGTTCTTC
>TRBJ2-7|TRBD2|.|TRBV10-1
CASSDWRGGSYEQYF
TGCGCCAGCAGTGACTGGCGGGGGGGCTCCTACGAGCAGTACTTC
>TRBJ1-5|.|few|TRBV10-2
CASSETARLAQHF
TGCGCCAGCAGTGAGACAGCCCGATTGGCCCAGCATTTT
>TRBJ2-2|TRBD1|.|TRBV19
CASMPLPGQGTSNTGELFF
TGTGCCAGTATGCCCCTCCCGGGACAGGGGACTTCGAACACCGGGGAGCTGTTTTTT
>TRBJ1-1|.|.|TRBV3-1/TRBV3-2
CASRLQGNTEAFF
TGTGCCAGCAGACTACAGGGGAACACTGAAGCTTTCTTT
>TRBJ1-6|.|.|TRBV18
CASSPGHGVDLHF
TGTGCCAGCTCACCGGGACATGGGGTCGACCTCCACTTT
>TRBJ2-1|.|.|TRBV29-1
CSVGLRQYNEQFF
TGCAGCGTTGGTCTCCGTCAGTACAATGAGCAGTTCTTC
>TRBJ2-1|TRBD2|.|TRBV7-2
CASSPRRAGYHNEQFF
TGTGCCAGCAGCCCGCGCAGAGCGGGGTATCACAATGAGCAGTTCTTC
>TRBJ1-2|.|.|TRBV30
CAWSLGSYGYTF
TGTGCCTGGAGCCTTGGGAGCTATGGCTACACCTTC
>TRBJ2-3|.|.|TRBV10-3
CAISDHVAASVDTQYF
TGTGCCATCAGTGACCACGTGGCTGCAAGCGTGGATACGCAGTATTTT
>TRBJ1-4|TRBD1|once|TRBV5-1
CASSSRTGGNEKLFF
TGCGCCAGCAGCTCGAGGACAGGGGGCAATGAAAAACTGTTTTTT
>TRBJ1-6|.|.|TRBV5-8
CASSPLVSRNSPLHF
TGTGCCAGCAGCCCCCTCGTGAGCAGGAATTCACCCCTCCACTTT
>TRBJ2-3|.|.|TRBV11-3
CASSLSVTSTDTQYF
TGTGCCAGCAGCTTATCTGTAACTAGCACAGATACGCAGTATTTT
>TRBJ1-1|TRBD1|.|TRBV6-4
CASRGDRNTEAFF
TGTGCCAGCAGAGGGGACAGGAACACTGAAGCTTTCTTT
>TRBJ1-2|TRBD1|.|TRBV5-1
CASSLGGDRGGYTF
TGCGCCAGCAGCTTGGGAGGAGACAGGGGCGGCTACACCTTC
>TRBJ2-2|TRBD2|.|TRBV6-5
CASRLSGTSAGELFF
TGTGCCAGCAGACTTAGCGGGACCTCCGCCGGGGAGCTGTTTTTT
>TRBJ2-1|.|.|TRBV18
CASSPEQGAAYNEQFF
TGTGCCAGCTCACCGGAACAGGGCGCGGCCTACAATGAGCAGTTCTTC
>TRBJ1-2|TRBD1|.|TRBV5-1
CASSPGTVNYGYTF
TGCGCCAGCAGCCCAGGGACAGTAAACTATGGCTACACCTTC
>TRBJ2-2|TRBD1|few|TRBV5-1
CASSWVGTVTGELFF
TGCGCCAGCAGCTGGGTCGGGACAGTCACCGGGGAGCTGTTTTTT
>TRBJ2-3|.|.|TRBV24-1
CATSGQGLPDTQYF
TGTGCCACCAGTGGACAGGGACTCCCAGATACGCAGTATTTT
>TRBJ2-1|TRBD1|.|TRBV5-1
CASSGLQGDGPYNEQFF
TGCGCCAGCAGCGGGCTACAGGGGGATGGACCTTACAATGAGCAGTTCTTC
>TRBJ2-3|TRBD1|.|TRBV5-4
CASSMGTASTDTQYF
TGTGCCAGCAGCATGGGGACAGCGAGCACAGATACGCAGTATTTT